This section outlines one T cell receptor beta chain sequence together with its context. Its matching antigen is unknown. The data are from a study of cytomegalovirus exposure and HLA in healthy donors. Study outcomes and limitations: An analysis was carried out later, and it reportedly showed fewer N-insertions in an Asian-associated ancestry cluster than the roughly 700-donor mean. Segments of the TCR beta V type were, in most cases, productive about 87% or about 30% of the time in an earlier analysis. Many donors shared some public TCRs, even though most TCR sequences were rare. Looking again later, the authors saw that most CMV-associated TCR beta chains seemed HLA-restricted.

The PCR was carried out with 60 Vbeta primers and 13 Jbeta primers. Sequenced by immunoSEQ multiplex PCR; TCRdb stores in-frame clones only, minus some. The sample has some 140,000 clones; approximately 74% are singletons. This receptor was obtained from a man aged 25 to 40 in good health and CMV-seronegative. Sequenced material: PBMCs.

CDR3 loop: CAARDRESHNEQFF. The CDR3 bases are TGTGCCGCCAGGGACAGGGAATCCCACAATGAGCAGTTCTTC. V usage is TRBV10-3 and J usage is TRBJ2-1, with TRBD1 identical over 9 bases. The CDR3 totals 14 residues. J lost 5 bases, V lost 11 bases, and 10 bases had no gene match. Germline lookup yields CDR1 ENHRY and CDR2 SYGVKD.